The clone carrying this T cell receptor beta chain was recorded at least ten times. The unsorted libraries originated from 2 million PBMCs kept at -80 C. The authors produced cDNA by 5'RACE using 10-nucleotide random UMIs. MiXCR was run by TCRdb on the 5' RACE reads, yielding one entry per CDR3 protein. Among tens of thousands of distinct CDR3 sequences listed, roughly 4% were seen once. This sample is part of a study of neurological immune-mediated disorders. This receptor was taken from a young man with multiple sclerosis. What was sequenced was PBMCs.

In nucleotides, the CDR3 is TGCAGCGTTGTGCACCCCTCCTACAATGAGCAGTTCTTC. The encoded protein is CSVVHPSYNEQFF. This chain links TRBV29-1 with TRBJ2-1, with D unclear. V dropped 4 bases and J dropped 0 bases, with 7 bases sitting between them. The germline gives CDR1 SQVTM, CDR2 ANQGSEA. CDR3 length: 13 residues.